These 9 T cell receptor beta chains share one sample of origin, sequenced in a study of blood T cell repertoires in COVID-19. Using immunoSEQ multiplex PCR, the repertoire was profiled, and TCRdb retains in-frame clones only, with some absent. The sample records about 230,000 clones, 84% being singletons. Sequenced sample: peripheral blood. These receptors came from a woman aged 40 to 50 who had recovered from COVID-19.

The V and J genes are TRBV4-2 and TRBJ2-2; 11 positions agree with TRBD2. Germline loops: CDR1 LGHNA, CDR2 YNFKEQ. Germline trimming cut 5 bases from V and 7 bases from J; bases unmatched to any gene: 9. This CDR3 has 16 residues. For the CDR3, the DNA is TGTGCCAGCAGCGTATTAGCGGGGGGGACGTTCGGGGAGCTGTTTTTT. This gives the protein CASSVLAGGTFGELFF.

The chain couples TRBV24-1 to TRBJ1-5, with D possibly TRBD1 on 5 matching bases. CDR1 is KGHDR, CDR2 SFDVKD, per germline. Trimming removed 4 bases from V and 8 bases from J, with 23 bases in between. This CDR3 region has 17 residues. The CDR3 reads CATSDSGGGGREKPQHF. The CDR3 bases are TGTGCCACCAGTGACTCAGGCGGGGGAGGGAGGGAGAAGCCCCAGCATTTT.

In DNA, the CDR3 is TGTGCCAGCTCAGGACAGGGGCCTTCAGGTGGCTACACCTTC. Translated, it gives CASSGQGPSGGYTF. The chain has TRBV7-2 and TRBJ1-2, with TRBD1 matching over 9 bases. Unmatched junction bases numbered 11, after V lost 8 bases and J lost 7 bases. This CDR3 comprises 14 residues. Germline lookup yields CDR1 SGHTA and CDR2 FQGNSA.

The V gene is TRBV24-1, the J gene TRBJ2-1, with 14 nucleotides matching TRBD2. V was pared by 3 bases and J by 2 bases, with 2 bases of the junction left unmatched. This CDR3 is 17 amino acids long. The germline CDR1 and CDR2 sequences are KGHDR and SFDVKD. CDR3 amino acids: CATSDGGLAGAYNEQFF. Here the CDR3 DNA reads TGTGCCACCAGTGATGGGGGACTAGCGGGGGCCTACAATGAGCAGTTCTTC.

This clone occurred once. The gene calls are TRBV4-2 and TRBJ2-1, with 7 bases lining up with TRBD2. Germline V gene sequence: CDR1 LGHNA, CDR2 YNFKEQ. CDR3 length equals 18 residues. The trim removed 4 bases at V and 0 bases at J, leaving 12 bases unmatched. Written as DNA, the CDR3 is TGTGCCAGCAGCCCAAGAGGGTCGGGGGGACCCTCCTACAATGAGCAGTTCTTC. Protein sequence: CASSPRGSGGPSYNEQFF.

The genes are TRBV9 and TRBJ2-7, with D tentatively TRBD2 (6 bases). Per the germline V gene, CDR1 is SGDLS and CDR2 is YYNGEE. The CDR3 extends over 13 amino acids. With 3 bases removed from V and 2 bases from J, the gap between germline ends came to 9 bases. The CDR3 protein is CASSAGGPYEQYF. For the CDR3, the DNA is TGTGCCAGCAGCGCCGGGGGACCCTACGAGCAGTACTTC.

The rearrangement joins TRBV28 to TRBJ1-1; TRBD1 is a possible D gene (6 bases). Germline V lookup: CDR1 MDHEN, CDR2 SYDVKM. The CDR3 spans 15 residues. Trimming took 8 bases from V and 0 from J, leaving 16 bases between them. The CDR3 loop reads CASSTPWGLNTEAFF. In nucleotides, the CDR3 is TGTGCCAGCTCTACTCCGTGGGGGCTGAACACTGAAGCTTTCTTT.

This chain connects TRBV6-5 to TRBJ1-2; D gene ambiguous. The germline CDR1 and CDR2 sequences are MNHEY and SVGAGI. This CDR3 spans 13 amino acids. Trimming pared 5 bases from V and 1 base from J, leaving 8 bases between. The DNA of the CDR3 is TGTGCCAGCAGTACCGGACTTAACTATGGCTACACCTTC. Its translation is CASSTGLNYGYTF.

This clone has a count of ten or more. V and J are TRBV2 and TRBJ2-5; D not resolved. The ends were cut back, 2 bases at V and 1 base at J, with 5 bases in the middle. The CDR3 contains 13 residues. Germline CDR1 and CDR2: SNHLY and FYNNEI. CDR3: CASSERFQETQYF. CDR3 nucleotide sequence: TGTGCCAGCAGTGAACGGTTCCAAGAGACCCAGTACTTC.